This T cell receptor beta chain was recovered during a study of control samples from healthy donors and cancer patients. Trimming pared 3 bases from V and 2 bases from J, leaving 11 bases between. This CDR3 region has 14 residues. The germline gives CDR1 WSHSY, CDR2 SAAADI. Assay: immunoSEQ multiplex PCR; the TCRdb copy retains only in-frame clones and omits some. The table records about 120,000 clones, roughly nine tenths of them present only once. Input material: PBMCs. The chain is built from TRBV10-2 and TRBJ2-7; TRBD2 might be the D (5 bases). The source of this sequence is a woman in her 50s with colorectal cancer. The CDR3 coding sequence is TGCGCCAGCAGTGACTGGACTGATACCTACGAGCAGTACTTC. This codes for CASSDWTDTYEQYF.